This TCR beta chain was captured in a study of CD8+CD57+ T cells in acquired aplastic anemia. The study profiled TCR beta VDJ and CDR3 using genomic DNA as template. MiXCR, run by TCRdb on the reads, gives a single entry per CDR3 protein. Of 65,000 or so distinct CDR3 sequences in the sample, roughly 54% were seen once. This CDR3 has 14 residues. Germline trimming cut 9 bases from V and 5 bases from J; bases unmatched to any gene: 11. Germline CDR1 is SNHLY and CDR2 is FYNNEI. The origin of this receptor is a human donor in good health, serving as a control. This sequence joins TRBV2 and TRBJ2-7; TRBD2 agrees at 9 bases. The specimen was sorted CD4+, CD8+, or CD8+CD57+ T cells (not recorded which) from PBMCs. The CDR3 DNA is TGTGCCAGAAGGGACAGCGGGAGGATCAACGAGCAGTACTTC. Translating it yields CARRDSGRINEQYF.